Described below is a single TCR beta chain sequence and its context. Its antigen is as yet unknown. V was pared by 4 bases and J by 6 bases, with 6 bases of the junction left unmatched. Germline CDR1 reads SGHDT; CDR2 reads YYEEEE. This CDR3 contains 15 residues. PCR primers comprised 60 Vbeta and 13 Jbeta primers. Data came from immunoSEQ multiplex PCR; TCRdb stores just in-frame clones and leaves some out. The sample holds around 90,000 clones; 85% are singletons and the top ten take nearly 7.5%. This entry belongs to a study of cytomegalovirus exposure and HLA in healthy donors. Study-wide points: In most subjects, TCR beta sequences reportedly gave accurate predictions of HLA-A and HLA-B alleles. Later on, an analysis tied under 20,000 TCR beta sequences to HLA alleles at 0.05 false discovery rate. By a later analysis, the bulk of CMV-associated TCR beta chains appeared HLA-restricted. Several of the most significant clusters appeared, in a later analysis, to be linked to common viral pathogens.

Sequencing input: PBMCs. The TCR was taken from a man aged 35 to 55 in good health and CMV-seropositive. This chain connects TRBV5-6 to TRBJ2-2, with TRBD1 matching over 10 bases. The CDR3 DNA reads TGTGCCAGCAGCCGCGGGACAGGGGTCCCCGGGGAGCTGTTTTTT. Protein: CASSRGTGVPGELFF.